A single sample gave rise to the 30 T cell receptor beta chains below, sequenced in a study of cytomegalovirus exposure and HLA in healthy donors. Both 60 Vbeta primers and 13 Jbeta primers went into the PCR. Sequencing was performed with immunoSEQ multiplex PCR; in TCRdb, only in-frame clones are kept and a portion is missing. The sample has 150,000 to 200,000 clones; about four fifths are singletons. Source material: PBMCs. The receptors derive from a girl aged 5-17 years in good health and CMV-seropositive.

CDR3 loop: CAILQRDTGELFF. CDR3 DNA: TGTGCTATTCTTCAGAGGGACACCGGGGAGCTGTTTTTT. This chain uses TRBV7-7 with TRBJ2-2; weak D call: TRBD2 (5 bases). The CDR3 is 13 amino acids. The V gene's germline CDR1 is SSHAT and CDR2 FNYEAQ (reference sequence). Looking up the rest from reference TRBV7-7 and TRBJ2-2 gives the full variable domain: GAGVSQSPRYKVTKRGQDVTLRCDPISSHATLYWYQQALGQGPEFLTYFNYEAQPDKSGLPSDRFSAERPEGSISTLTIQRTEQRDSAMYRCAILQRDTGELFFGEGSRLTVL.

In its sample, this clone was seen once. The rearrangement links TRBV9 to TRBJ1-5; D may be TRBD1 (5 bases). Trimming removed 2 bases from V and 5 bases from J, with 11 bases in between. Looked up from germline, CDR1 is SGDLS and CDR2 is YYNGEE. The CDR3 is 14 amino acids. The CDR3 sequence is CASSVSAGDQPQHF. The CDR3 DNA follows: TGTGCCAGCAGCGTGAGTGCGGGGGATCAGCCCCAGCATTTT. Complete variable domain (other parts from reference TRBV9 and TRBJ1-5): DSGVTQTPKHLITATGQRVTLRCSPRSGDLSVYWYQQSLDQGLQFLIQYYNGEERAKGNILERFSAQQFPDLHSELNLSSLELGDSALYFCASSVSAGDQPQHFGDGTRLSIL.

CDR3 loop: CATSRVPTWLYGYTF. The DNA for the CDR3 is TGTGCCACCAGCAGAGTTCCAACGTGGCTCTATGGCTACACCTTC. The chain combines TRBV15 with TRBJ1-2; D gene unclear. V was cut by 1 base and J by 4 bases, with 13 bases left in between. The CDR3 runs to 15 residues. Germline assignment: CDR1 LNHNV and CDR2 YYDKDF (reference sequence).

CDR3 loop: CASSLESGGTEAFF. CDR3 nucleotide sequence: TGTGCCAGCTCACTTGAATCAGGGGGCACTGAAGCTTTCTTT. This chain joins TRBV18 and TRBJ1-1; 7 bases fit TRBD1. V was clipped by 4 bases and J by 4 bases; unmatched bases: 6. Germline lookup yields CDR1 KGHSH and CDR2 LQKENI. CDR3 length equals 14 residues.

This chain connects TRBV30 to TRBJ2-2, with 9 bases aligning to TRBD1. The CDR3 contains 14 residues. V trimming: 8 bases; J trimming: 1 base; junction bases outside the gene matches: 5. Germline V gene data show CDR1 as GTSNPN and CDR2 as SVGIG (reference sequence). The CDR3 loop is CASDRGKNTGELFF. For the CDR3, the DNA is TGTGCCAGTGACAGGGGGAAGAACACCGGGGAGCTGTTTTTT.

CDR3 sequence: CAISKPGQGVLLVYTF. The DNA for the CDR3 is TGTGCCATCAGCAAACCGGGACAGGGTGTTTTGTTAGTCTACACCTTC. This chain joins TRBV10-3 and TRBJ1-2; the match to TRBD1 covers 9 bases. Germline V lookup: CDR1 ENHRY, CDR2 SYGVKD. The CDR3 spans 16 residues. V was pared by 6 bases and J by 10 bases, with 18 bases of the junction left unmatched.

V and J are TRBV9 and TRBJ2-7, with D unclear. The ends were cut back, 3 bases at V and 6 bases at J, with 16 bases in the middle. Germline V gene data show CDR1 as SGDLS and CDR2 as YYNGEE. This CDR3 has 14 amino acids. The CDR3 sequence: CASSGWQSESEQYF. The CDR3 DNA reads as TGTGCCAGCAGCGGGTGGCAGAGCGAAAGCGAGCAGTACTTC.

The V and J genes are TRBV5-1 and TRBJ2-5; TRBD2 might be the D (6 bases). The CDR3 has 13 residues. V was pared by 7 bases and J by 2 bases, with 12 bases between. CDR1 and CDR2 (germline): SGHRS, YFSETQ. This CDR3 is CASRGGVQETQYF. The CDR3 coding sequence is TGCGCCAGCCGGGGCGGGGTACAAGAGACCCAGTACTTC.

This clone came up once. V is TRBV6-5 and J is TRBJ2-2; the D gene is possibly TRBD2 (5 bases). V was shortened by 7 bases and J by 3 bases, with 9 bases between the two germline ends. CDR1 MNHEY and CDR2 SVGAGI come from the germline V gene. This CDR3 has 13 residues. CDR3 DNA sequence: TGTGCCAGCAATGGACTTTACACCGGGGAGCTGTTTTTT. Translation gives CASNGLYTGELFF.

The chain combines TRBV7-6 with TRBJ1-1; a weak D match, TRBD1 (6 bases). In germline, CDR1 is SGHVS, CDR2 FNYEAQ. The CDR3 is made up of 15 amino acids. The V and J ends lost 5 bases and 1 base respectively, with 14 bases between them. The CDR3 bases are TGTGCCAGCAGCGCAAGGGACACCCCGAACACTGAAGCTTTCTTT. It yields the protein CASSARDTPNTEAFF.

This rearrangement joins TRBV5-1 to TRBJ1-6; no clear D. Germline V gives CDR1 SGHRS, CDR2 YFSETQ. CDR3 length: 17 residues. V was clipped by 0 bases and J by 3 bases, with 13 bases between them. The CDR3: CASSLDTVLGYNSPLHF. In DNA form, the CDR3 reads TGCGCCAGCAGCTTGGATACAGTCTTAGGCTATAATTCACCCCTCCACTTT.

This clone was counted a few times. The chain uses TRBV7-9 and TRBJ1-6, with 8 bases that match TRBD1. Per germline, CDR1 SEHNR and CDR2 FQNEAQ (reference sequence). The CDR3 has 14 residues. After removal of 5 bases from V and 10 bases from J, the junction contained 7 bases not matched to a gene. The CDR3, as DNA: TGTGCCAGCAGCCCCGGACAGGGCTTCTCACCCCTCCACTTT. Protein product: CASSPGQGFSPLHF.

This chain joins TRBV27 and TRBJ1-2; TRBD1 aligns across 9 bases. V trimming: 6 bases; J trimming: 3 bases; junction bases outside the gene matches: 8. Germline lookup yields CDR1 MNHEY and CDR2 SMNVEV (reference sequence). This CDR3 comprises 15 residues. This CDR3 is CASSDGTGQYYGYTF. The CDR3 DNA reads TGTGCCAGCAGCGACGGGACAGGGCAATACTATGGCTACACCTTC.

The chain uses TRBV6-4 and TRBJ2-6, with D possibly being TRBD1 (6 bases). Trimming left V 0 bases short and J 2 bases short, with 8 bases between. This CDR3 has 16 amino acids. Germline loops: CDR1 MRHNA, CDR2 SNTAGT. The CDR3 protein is CASSDSSGAGANVLTF. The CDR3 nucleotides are TGTGCCAGCAGTGACTCCTCAGGGGCTGGGGCCAACGTCCTGACTTTC.

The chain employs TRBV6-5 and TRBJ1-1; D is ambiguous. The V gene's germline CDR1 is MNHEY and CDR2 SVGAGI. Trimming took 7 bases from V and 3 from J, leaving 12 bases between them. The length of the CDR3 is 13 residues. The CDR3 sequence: CASTRGRDTEAFF. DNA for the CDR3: TGTGCCAGCACGCGGGGTAGAGACACTGAAGCTTTCTTT.

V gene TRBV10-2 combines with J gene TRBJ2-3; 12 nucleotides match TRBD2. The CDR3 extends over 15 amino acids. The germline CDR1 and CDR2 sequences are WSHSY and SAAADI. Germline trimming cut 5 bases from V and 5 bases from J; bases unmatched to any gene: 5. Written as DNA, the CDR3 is TGCGCCAGCAGTCTAGCGGGGGGGCGGGGAGATACGCAGTATTTT. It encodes CASSLAGGRGDTQYF.

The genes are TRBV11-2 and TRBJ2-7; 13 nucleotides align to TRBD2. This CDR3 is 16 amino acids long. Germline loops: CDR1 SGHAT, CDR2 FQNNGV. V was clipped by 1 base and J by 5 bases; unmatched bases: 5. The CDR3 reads CASSLVGGLAGNEQYF. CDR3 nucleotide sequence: TGTGCCAGCAGCTTAGTGGGGGGACTAGCGGGGAACGAGCAGTACTTC.

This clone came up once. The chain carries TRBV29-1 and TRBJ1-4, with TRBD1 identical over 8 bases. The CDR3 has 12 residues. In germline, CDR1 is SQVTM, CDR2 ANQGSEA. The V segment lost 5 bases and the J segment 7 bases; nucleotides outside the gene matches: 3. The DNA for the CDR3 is TGCAGCGTTTCACAGGGGGGTGAAAAACTGTTTTTT. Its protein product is CSVSQGGEKLFF.

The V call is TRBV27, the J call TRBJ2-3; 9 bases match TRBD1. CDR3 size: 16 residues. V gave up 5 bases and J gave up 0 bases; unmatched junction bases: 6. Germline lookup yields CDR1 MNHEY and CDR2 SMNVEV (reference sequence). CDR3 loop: CASSPNRGPSTDTQYF. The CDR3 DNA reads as TGTGCCAGCAGTCCAAACAGGGGGCCTAGCACAGATACGCAGTATTTT.

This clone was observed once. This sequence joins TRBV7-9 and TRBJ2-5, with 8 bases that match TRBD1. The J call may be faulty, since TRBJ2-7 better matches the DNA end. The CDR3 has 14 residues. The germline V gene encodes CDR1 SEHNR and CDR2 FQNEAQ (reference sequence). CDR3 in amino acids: CASSGGQGGYEQYF. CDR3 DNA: TGTGCCAGCAGCGGTGGACAGGGCGGATACGAGCAGTACTTC.

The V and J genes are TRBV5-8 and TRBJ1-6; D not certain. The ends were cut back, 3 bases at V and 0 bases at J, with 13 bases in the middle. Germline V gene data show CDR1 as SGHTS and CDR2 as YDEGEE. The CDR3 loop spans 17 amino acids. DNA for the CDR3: TGTGCCAGCAGCTCTTTTTTCTTGAGCTCCTATAATTCACCCCTCCACTTT. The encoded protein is CASSSFFLSSYNSPLHF.

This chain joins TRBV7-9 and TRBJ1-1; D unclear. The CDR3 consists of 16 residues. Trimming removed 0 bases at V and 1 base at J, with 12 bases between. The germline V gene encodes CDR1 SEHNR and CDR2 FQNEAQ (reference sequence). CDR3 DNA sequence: TGTGCCAGCAGCTTAGCGCTTGGGAGTTCGAACACTGAAGCTTTCTTT. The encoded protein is CASSLALGSSNTEAFF. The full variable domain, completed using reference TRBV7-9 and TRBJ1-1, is DTGVSQNPRHKITKRGQNVTFRCDPISEHNRLYWYRQTLGQGPEFLTYFQNEAQLEKSRLLSDRFSAERPKGSFSTLEIQRTEQGDSAMYLCASSLALGSSNTEAFFGQGTRLTVV.

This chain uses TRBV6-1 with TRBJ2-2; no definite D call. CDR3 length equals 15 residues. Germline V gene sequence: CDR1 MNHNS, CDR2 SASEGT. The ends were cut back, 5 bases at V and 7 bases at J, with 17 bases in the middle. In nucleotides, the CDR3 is TGTGCCAGCAGTTTTGCCCAGATACACGACGGGGAGCTGTTTTTT. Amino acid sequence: CASSFAQIHDGELFF.

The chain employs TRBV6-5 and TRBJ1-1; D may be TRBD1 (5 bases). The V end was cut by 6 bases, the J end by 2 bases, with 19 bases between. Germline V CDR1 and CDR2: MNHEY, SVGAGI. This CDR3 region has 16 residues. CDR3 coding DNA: TGTGCCAGCAGATACGAAACGGGACTCACAAACACTGAAGCTTTCTTT. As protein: CASRYETGLTNTEAFF.

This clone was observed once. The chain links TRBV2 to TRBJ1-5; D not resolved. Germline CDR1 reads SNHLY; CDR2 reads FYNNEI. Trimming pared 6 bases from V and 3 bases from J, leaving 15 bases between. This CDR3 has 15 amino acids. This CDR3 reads CASREGSGYNQPQHF. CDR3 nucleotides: TGTGCCAGCAGAGAGGGCTCCGGTTACAATCAGCCCCAGCATTTT.

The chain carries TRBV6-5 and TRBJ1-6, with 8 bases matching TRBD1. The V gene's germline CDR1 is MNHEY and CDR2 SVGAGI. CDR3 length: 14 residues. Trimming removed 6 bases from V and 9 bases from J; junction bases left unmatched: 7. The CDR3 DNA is TGTGCCAGCAGCGCCGGACAGGGTTTTTCACCCCTCCACTTT. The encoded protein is CASSAGQGFSPLHF.

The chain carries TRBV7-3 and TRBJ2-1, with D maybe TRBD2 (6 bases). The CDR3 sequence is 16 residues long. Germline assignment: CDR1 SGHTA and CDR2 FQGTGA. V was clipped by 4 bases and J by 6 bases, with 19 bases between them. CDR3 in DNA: TGTGCCAGCAGCTCCCAGGGACTTACCGAGAGCAATGAGCAGTTCTTC. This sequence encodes CASSSQGLTESNEQFF.

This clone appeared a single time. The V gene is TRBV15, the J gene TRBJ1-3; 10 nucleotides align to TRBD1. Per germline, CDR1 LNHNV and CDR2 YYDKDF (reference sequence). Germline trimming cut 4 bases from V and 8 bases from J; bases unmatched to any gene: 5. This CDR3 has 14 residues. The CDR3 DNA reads TGTGCCACCAGCATAGGACAGGGGGGGGACACCATATATTTT. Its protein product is CATSIGQGGDTIYF. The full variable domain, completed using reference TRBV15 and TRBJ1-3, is DAMVIQNPRYQVTQFGKPVTLSCSQTLNHNVMYWYQQKSSQAPKLLFHYYDKDFNNEADTPDNFQSRRPNTSFCFLDIRSPGLGDTAMYLCATSIGQGGDTIYFGEGSWLTVV.

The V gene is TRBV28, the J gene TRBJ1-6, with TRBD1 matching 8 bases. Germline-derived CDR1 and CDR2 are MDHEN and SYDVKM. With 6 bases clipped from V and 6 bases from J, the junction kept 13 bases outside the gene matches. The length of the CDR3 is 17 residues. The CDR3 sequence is CASSKIYRGNLNSPLHF. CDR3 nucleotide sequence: TGTGCCAGCAGCAAAATTTACAGGGGGAACCTTAATTCACCCCTCCACTTT.

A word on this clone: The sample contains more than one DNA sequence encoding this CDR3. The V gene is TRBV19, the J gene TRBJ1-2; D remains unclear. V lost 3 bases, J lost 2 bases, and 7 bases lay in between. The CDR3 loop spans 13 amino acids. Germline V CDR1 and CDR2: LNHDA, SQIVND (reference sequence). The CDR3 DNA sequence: TGTGCCAGTAGTATGGGGAGAAACTATGGCTACACCTTC. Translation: CASSMGRNYGYTF.